This TCR beta chain was found in a study of identical twins. Study-level points and caveats: While abundant cord blood beta clonotypes carried fewer insertions, memory repertoires showed no such pattern. Excess sharing by twins proved weaker in beta out-of-frame sequences.

With no exceptions, donors were healthy Caucasians. This clonotype was seen repeatedly, ten times or more. What it binds is not known. TCRdb re-analysed the 5' RACE reads in MiXCR, keeping a single row per CDR3 protein. The table has approximately 260,000 distinct CDR3 sequences, approximately 8.3% seen once. The same specimen was also included in a second study, on yellow fever vaccine responses in identical twins.

The TCR was taken from a woman aged 18-29 years in good health. The sequenced sample was CD8+ T cells sorted from blood.

CDR3 protein: CASSRGETQYF. The CDR3 region has the DNA TGTGCCAGCAGTCGGGGGGAGACCCAGTACTTC. The chain combines TRBV12-3 or TRBV12-4 with TRBJ2-5, with D perhaps matching TRBD2 (6 bases). Trimming pared 5 bases from V and 5 bases from J, leaving 6 bases between. The CDR3 consists of 11 residues.